These T cell receptor beta chains were read from a single sample in a study of Graves' ophthalmopathy and Graves' hyperthyroidism. Using its own MiXCR run on the multiplex PCR reads, TCRdb lists one record per CDR3 protein. The top ten clones hold 11% of a sample with about 1.1 million distinct CDR3 sequences, about 35% of them seen once. The sequenced sample consisted of peripheral blood or thyroid tissue (not recorded which). The receptors come from an adult man with Graves' hyperthyroidism. CDR3s include the opening cysteine and the closing phenylalanine or tryptophan.

V gene	J gene	CDR3 protein
TRBV7-9	TRBJ2-7	CASPRDSLYEQYF
TRBV12-3/TRBV12-4	TRBJ1-2	CASRRQGAHDGYTF
TRBV29-1	TRBJ1-1	CSVEDRGGYTEAFF
TRBV19	TRBJ1-5	CATSIDYSNQPQHF
TRBV7-8	TRBJ1-3	CASSLVGVTSGNTIYF
TRBV20-1	TRBJ2-7	CSARDQLAGSFYEQYF
TRBV24-1	TRBJ1-2	CATSLGVGGYTF
TRBV29-1	TRBJ2-7	CSVGGSTYEQYF
TRBV2	TRBJ1-3	CASRAGGAVNTIYF
TRBV7-6	TRBJ1-6	CASSITGASGYNSPLHF
TRBV5-1	TRBJ2-2	CASREPSGELFF
TRBV9	TRBJ1-5	CASSVSGGGGQPQHF
TRBV10-2	TRBJ2-7	CACSALPPGGTIYEQYF
TRBV3-1	TRBJ2-7	CASSRLAGPGGYEQYF
TRBV7-2	TRBJ2-5	CASSWLAALQETQYF
TRBV19	TRBJ1-1	CASRSHRVGTEAFF
TRBV7-9	TRBJ2-2	CAYWAGNTGELFF
TRBV10-3	TRBJ1-3	CASSLRGGSSGNTIYF
TRBV2	TRBJ1-1	CASSTQGTNTEAFF
TRBV2	TRBJ1-6	CASRPTPNQSSPLHF
TRBV12-3/TRBV12-4	TRBJ2-2	CASKGYRGTGELFF
TRBV12-3/TRBV12-4	TRBJ1-5	CASSPLDRAYSNQPQHF
TRBV6-5	TRBJ2-7	CAITGGLWVFYEQYF
TRBV7-2	TRBJ1-1	CASNPAGQANTEAFF
TRBV9	TRBJ2-3	CASSPRTSGGGDTQYF
TRBV29-1	TRBJ1-2	CSVDSTGTGGNYGYTF
TRBV7-9	TRBJ1-1	CASSLVGGGLDTEAFF
TRBV7-9	TRBJ1-4	CASSLDRGGSEKLFF
TRBV25-1	TRBJ2-2	CASRLQENTGELFF
TRBV9	TRBJ1-5	CASSLSGVSNQPQHF